The 27 T cell receptor beta chains listed next were all sequenced from one sample in a study of identical twins. TCRdb reprocessed the 5' RACE reads via MiXCR and lists one record per CDR3 protein. The sample consists of over 550,000 distinct CDR3 sequences, roughly 7.2% of them appearing once. The same data also went into a second study, on yellow fever vaccine responses in identical twins.

Sequenced input: PBMCs. The source of these receptors is a young woman in good health.

This clonotype came up many times. The rearrangement links TRBV12-3 or TRBV12-4 to TRBJ2-2; tentatively, D is TRBD1 or TRBD2 (5 bases each). Trimming shortened V by 5 bases and J by 14 bases, and 12 bases separated the two germline ends. The CDR3 runs to 11 residues. The CDR3 loop is CASSPGTPLFF. For the CDR3, the DNA is TGTGCCAGCAGTCCCGGGACCCCACTGTTTTTT.

The chain carries TRBV5-8 and TRBJ1-4, with 7 bases that match TRBD1. The V gene end was trimmed by 5 bases and the J gene end by 8 bases; junction bases not matched to a gene: 12. CDR3 length: 15 amino acids. In germline, CDR1 is SGHTS, CDR2 YDEGEE. The CDR3 loop is CASSRQGGVGEKLFF. The CDR3 DNA follows: TGTGCCAGCAGTCGACAGGGAGGAGTGGGGGAAAAACTGTTTTTT.

CDR3 nucleotides: TGTGCCAGCAGCTCAGGGGTTGAAATCGGGACCCAGTACTTC. Protein product: CASSSGVEIGTQYF. The chain couples TRBV27 to TRBJ2-5; perhaps TRBD1 as D (6 bases). This CDR3 contains 14 residues. The germline V and J ends were trimmed by 6 bases and 7 bases, with 18 bases remaining between them. Germline CDR1 is MNHEY and CDR2 is SMNVEV (reference sequence).

This clonotype was observed many times. The J gene is TRBJ1-3, the V gene TRBV5-1, with a tentative D call TRBD1 (5 bases). V was pared by 4 bases and J by 0 bases, with 14 bases between. CDR3 length equals 16 residues. Germline-derived CDR1 and CDR2 are SGHRS and YFSETQ. The CDR3 loop is CASSGGTVSSGNTIYF. For the CDR3, the DNA is TGCGCCAGCAGCGGCGGGACCGTTAGCTCTGGAAACACCATATATTTT. The full variable domain, rest sourced from reference TRBV5-1 and TRBJ1-3, is KAGVTQTPRYLIKTRGQQVTLSCSPISGHRSVSWYQQTPGQGLQFLFEYFSETQRNKGNFPGRFSGRQFSNSRSEMNVSTLELGDSALYLCASSGGTVSSGNTIYFGEGSWLTVV.

This rearrangement joins TRBV10-2 to TRBJ2-3; 7 bases line up with TRBD1. CDR3 length: 16 residues. The ends lost 3 bases at V and 9 bases at J; junction bases unmatched: 15. Germline-derived CDR1 and CDR2 are WSHSY and SAAADI. The CDR3 loop is CASSDVQGDIVRTQYF. In DNA, the CDR3 is TGCGCCAGCAGTGATGTCCAGGGGGATATAGTTCGCACGCAGTATTTT.

The rearrangement joins TRBV20-1 to TRBJ1-2; TRBD1 matches 7 bases. CDR1 DFQATT and CDR2 SNEGSKA come from the germline V gene (reference sequence). V lost 6 bases to trimming and J lost 4 bases; unmatched junction nucleotides: 5. The CDR3 is made up of 12 amino acids. CDR3 protein: CSAQGGLYGYTF. The CDR3 DNA follows: TGCAGTGCCCAGGGGGGCCTCTATGGCTACACCTTC.

The V call is TRBV12-3 or TRBV12-4, the J call TRBJ2-2; 10 nucleotides line up with TRBD2. The ends lost 5 bases at V and 6 bases at J; junction bases unmatched: 0. This CDR3 spans 13 amino acids. CDR3 sequence reads: CASSGLAAGELFF. DNA for the CDR3: TGTGCCAGCAGTGGACTAGCGGCCGGGGAGCTGTTTTTT.

There are many counts of this clonotype. This rearrangement joins TRBV4-2 to TRBJ2-7, with 10 nucleotides matching TRBD2. The CDR3 sequence is 19 residues long. The germline V gene encodes CDR1 LGHNA and CDR2 YNFKEQ. V lost 1 base to trimming and J lost 2 bases; unmatched junction nucleotides: 14. For the CDR3, the DNA is TGTGCCAGCAGCCAAGGGTCCCACTCGAGAGCGGGAGGGACCTACGAGCAGTACTTC. Its translation: CASSQGSHSRAGGTYEQYF.

This clonotype showed up just a few times. This CDR3 reads CASSFLAPEGETQYF. CDR3 nucleotides: TGTGCCAGCAGCTTCCTAGCGCCCGAGGGGGAGACCCAGTACTTC. The chain carries TRBV7-9 and TRBJ2-5, with a weak D call TRBD2 (6 bases). Germline-derived CDR1 and CDR2 are SEHNR and FQNEAQ (reference sequence). The V end lost 3 bases, the J end lost 5 bases, and 16 bases lay between the germline ends. The CDR3 covers 15 residues.

This clonotype was seen many times. The chain employs TRBV20-1 and TRBJ2-5, with 7 bases identical to TRBD1. V lost 2 bases to trimming and J lost 5 bases; unmatched junction nucleotides: 8. The CDR3 sequence is 14 residues long. CDR1 and CDR2 (germline): DFQATT, SNEGSKA (reference sequence). The CDR3 is CSARWDSERETQYF. CDR3 nucleotides: TGCAGTGCTAGATGGGACAGCGAGAGGGAGACCCAGTACTTC.

The sample holds many counts of this clonotype. This sequence joins TRBV5-1 and TRBJ2-5, with a weak D call TRBD1 (5 bases). The V end lost 4 bases, the J end lost 7 bases, and 20 bases lay between the germline ends. Germline values: CDR1 SGHRS, CDR2 YFSETQ. The CDR3 runs to 15 residues. The CDR3 DNA reads TGCGCCAGCAGCCCCCTTCAACAGGCCTGGAGGACCCAGTACTTC. Its protein is CASSPLQQAWRTQYF.

This clonotype was observed many times. The chain employs TRBV5-1 and TRBJ2-7; 10 bases line up with TRBD2. Germline CDR1 SGHRS, CDR2 YFSETQ. The junction had 8 bases not matched to a gene; V was cut back by 5 bases and J by 6 bases. This CDR3 has 14 residues. The CDR3 reads CASRPGTSAPEQYF. The CDR3, as DNA: TGCGCCAGCAGACCCGGGACTAGCGCTCCCGAGCAGTACTTC.

In its sample, this clonotype was seen many times. The chain has TRBV3-1 and TRBJ2-3, with unresolved D. The CDR3 has 17 residues. From germline, CDR1 is LGHDT and CDR2 YNNKEL (reference sequence). Trimming removed 1 base from V and 4 bases from J, with 18 bases in between. The CDR3 protein is CASSQGVGLVGSDTQYF. DNA of the CDR3: TGTGCCAGCAGCCAAGGGGTTGGTCTAGTCGGCTCAGATACGCAGTATTTT.

This chain links TRBV20-1 with TRBJ2-1; D might be TRBD2 (5 bases). Germline V CDR1 and CDR2: DFQATT, SNEGSKA (reference sequence). This CDR3 region has 16 residues. Deletions cut 0 bases from V and 4 bases from J, with 16 bases between. This CDR3 is CSARDLGLLHYNEQFF. The CDR3, as DNA: TGCAGTGCTAGAGATCTTGGACTCCTACATTACAATGAGCAGTTCTTC.

This sequence joins TRBV12-3 or TRBV12-4 and TRBJ2-1, with D perhaps TRBD1 (6 bases). Trimming removed 3 bases at V and 0 bases at J, with 12 bases between. The CDR3 spans 16 residues. The CDR3: CASSFPGASSYNEQFF. In nucleotides, the CDR3 is TGTGCCAGCAGTTTCCCAGGGGCAAGCTCCTACAATGAGCAGTTCTTC.

There are many counts of this clonotype. This chain links TRBV6-5 with TRBJ1-2; D is undetermined. V dropped 0 bases and J dropped 4 bases, with 15 bases sitting between them. The germline V gene has CDR1 MNHEY and CDR2 SVGAGI. The CDR3 contains 16 residues. This chain's CDR3 is CASSYSSVGGRYGYTF. The CDR3 coding sequence is TGTGCCAGCAGTTACTCCTCGGTGGGTGGACGCTATGGCTACACCTTC.

In this sample, this clonotype turned up many times. J is TRBJ2-2 and V is TRBV5-1; D possibly corresponds to TRBD2 (6 bases). CDR1 and CDR2 (germline): SGHRS, YFSETQ. With 0 bases removed from V and 4 bases from J, the gap between germline ends came to 7 bases. CDR3 length: 14 amino acids. CDR3 in DNA: TGCGCCAGCAGCTTGGCGGGAGTCACCGGGGAGCTGTTTTTT. The encoded protein is CASSLAGVTGELFF.

This clonotype was seen more than once but under ten times. V and J are TRBV4-1 and TRBJ1-6; D unclear. The CDR3 extends over 17 amino acids. V lost 0 bases, J lost 6 bases, and 15 bases lay in between. The germline V gene has CDR1 MGHRA and CDR2 YSYEKL. CDR3 sequence reads: CASSQDRTSSFNSPLHF. CDR3 DNA: TGCGCCAGCAGCCAAGATCGTACCAGCAGCTTTAATTCACCCCTCCACTTT.

This clonotype was seen ten or more times. V and J are TRBV4-2 and TRBJ2-1; 8 nucleotides line up with TRBD2. V gave up 4 bases and J gave up 5 bases; unmatched junction bases: 7. Germline assignment: CDR1 LGHNA and CDR2 YNFKEQ. This CDR3 comprises 15 residues. CDR3 sequence: CASSPLAGGNNEQFF. DNA for the CDR3: TGTGCCAGCAGCCCCCTAGCGGGTGGGAACAATGAGCAGTTCTTC.

This clonotype was counted only a few times. The chain recombines TRBV25-1 with TRBJ2-7; 13 bases map to TRBD2. The CDR3 spans 14 residues. Germline V gene sequence: CDR1 MGHDK, CDR2 SYGVNS. Trimming removed 9 bases from V and 7 bases from J; junction bases left unmatched: 9. This CDR3 reads CARPTSGRVCEQYF. CDR3 nucleotide sequence: TGTGCCAGACCTACTAGCGGGAGGGTGTGTGAGCAGTACTTC.

V usage is TRBV28 and J usage is TRBJ1-5; D not certain. V was cut by 6 bases and J by 11 bases, with 14 bases left in between. CDR3 size: 12 residues. From germline, CDR1 is MDHEN and CDR2 SYDVKM. The CDR3 protein is CASRRGGRAQHF. The CDR3 nucleotides read TGTGCCAGCAGGCGGGGTGGGCGGGCCCAGCATTTT.

This clonotype was recorded at least ten times. The chain carries TRBV20-1 and TRBJ2-3, with D maybe TRBD2 (6 bases). The CDR3 runs 12 residues. The germline gives CDR1 DFQATT, CDR2 SNEGSKA (reference sequence). Trimming stripped 5 bases from V and 6 bases from J, with 12 bases between. The CDR3 coding sequence is TGCAGTGCTGCGACGGGAGTGGATACGCAGTATTTT. Translated, it gives CSAATGVDTQYF.

This clonotype has only a few counts. The chain joins TRBV20-1 to TRBJ2-5; tentative D call: TRBD1 (5 bases). V lost 4 bases to trimming and J lost 5 bases, with 11 bases between them. The CDR3 totals 12 residues. CDR1 is DFQATT and CDR2 is SNEGSKA in the germline V gene (reference sequence). The CDR3 DNA follows: TGCAGTGCTATTAGGGGTGAGGAGACCCAGTACTTC. This sequence encodes CSAIRGEETQYF.

This clonotype appeared a few times. The rearrangement joins TRBV28 to TRBJ2-7; D may be TRBD1 or TRBD2 (7 bases each). This CDR3 has 13 amino acids. Looked up from germline, CDR1 is MDHEN and CDR2 is SYDVKM. V was cut by 2 bases and J by 6 bases, with 11 bases left in between. CDR3 sequence reads: CASSLIRGGEQYF. The DNA of the CDR3 is TGTGCCAGCAGTTTAATCAGGGGGGGCGAGCAGTACTTC.

This clonotype was picked up a small number of times. The rearrangement uses TRBV27 and TRBJ2-4; D is ambiguous. V lost 5 bases, J lost 0 bases, and 8 bases lay in between. Germline V CDR1 and CDR2: MNHEY, SMNVEV (reference sequence). This CDR3 region has 14 residues. The CDR3, as DNA: TGTGCCAGCAGTGGGAAACTAGCCAAAAACATTCAGTACTTC. Its protein is CASSGKLAKNIQYF.

The chain recombines TRBV5-1 with TRBJ2-7, with 7 bases identical to TRBD1. The V gene end was trimmed by 4 bases and the J gene end by 6 bases; junction bases not matched to a gene: 4. The CDR3 is made up of 12 amino acids. CDR1 SGHRS and CDR2 YFSETQ come from the germline V gene. The CDR3 DNA is TGCGCCAGCAGCAAACAGGGGTTCGAGCAGTACTTC. Its translation is CASSKQGFEQYF.

This clonotype was counted a single time. This may stem from a read error, because a much larger clone lies one nucleotide away. The CDR3 carries no conserved terminal phenylalanine or tryptophan, so it likely arises from a read error. The chain links TRBV7-9 to TRBJ2-7; D ambiguous. Trimming left V 8 bases short and J 2 bases short, with 13 bases between. This CDR3 has 13 residues. Germline-derived CDR1 and CDR2 are SEHNR and FQNEAQ (reference sequence). DNA of the CDR3: TGTGCCAGCGTGAACATCGACACCTACGAGCAGTACATC. As protein: CASVNIDTYEQYI.